Listed below are T cell receptor beta chains from one sample, sequenced in a study of response to subunit inactivated influenza vaccine. TCRdb redid the calling of the RT-PCR reads with MiXCR, one entry per CDR3 protein. The table includes about 800,000 distinct CDR3 sequences, about 20% detected once. This specimen was PBMCs from blood, taken approximately 5 days after vaccination. These receptors were taken from a man aged 45-60 years who received an inactivated influenza vaccine. Each CDR3 is given with its conserved first and last residue. A D gene is named only where the DNA matches it firmly. Only some rows state a clone size, as once, few, many or a class for expanded clones.

J: TRBJ2-7; size: many; length: 13; V: TRBV7-3; D: NA; DNA: TGTGCCAGCAGCTTAAGGCCGGGACGCGAGCAGTACTTC; CDR3: CASSLRPGREQYF
J: TRBJ2-5; size: NA; length: 14; V: TRBV12-3/TRBV12-4; D: NA; DNA: TGTGCCAGCACCCCTAGCGAGGGACGGGAGACCCAGTACTTC; CDR3: CASTPSEGRETQYF
J: TRBJ2-7; size: few; length: 17; V: TRBV6-2/TRBV6-3; D: NA; DNA: TGTGCCAGCAGCTACCGGTTTCCCCGGGACCGCTCCTACGAGCAGTACTTC; CDR3: CASSYRFPRDRSYEQYF
J: TRBJ1-5; size: NA; length: 14; V: TRBV20-1; D: TRBD1; DNA: TGCAGTGTTACTCCCCCAGGGGGCCATCAGCCCCAGCATTTT; CDR3: CSVTPPGGHQPQHF
J: TRBJ1-2; size: few; length: 18; V: TRBV27; D: NA; DNA: TGTGCCAGCAGTTTCGGGGCGGGGGCTCCGCCTAGCCACTATGGCTACACCTTC; CDR3: CASSFGAGAPPSHYGYTF
J: TRBJ2-7; size: NA; length: 14; V: TRBV20-1; D: NA; DNA: TGCAGTGCTAGAGAAGCGACAGGCTCCTACGAGCAGTACTTC; CDR3: CSAREATGSYEQYF
J: TRBJ2-1; size: NA; length: 15; V: TRBV14; D: TRBD2; DNA: TGTGCCAGCAGCCAAAAGTCACTAGCGGACAATGAGCAGTTCTTC; CDR3: CASSQKSLADNEQFF
J: TRBJ2-3; size: few; length: 15; V: TRBV12-3/TRBV12-4; D: NA; DNA: TGTGCCAGCAGCTACACCGGGGGAGGATCAGATACGCAGTATTTT; CDR3: CASSYTGGGSDTQYF
J: TRBJ2-1; size: NA; length: 14; V: TRBV19; D: NA; DNA: TGTGCCACTCGGGACGACAGCTCCTACAATGAGCAGTTCTTC; CDR3: CATRDDSSYNEQFF
J: TRBJ2-2; size: few; length: 15; V: TRBV20-1; D: TRBD2; DNA: TGCAGTGCTAGTTATGGGGGGGGATACACCGGGGAGCTGTTTTTT; CDR3: CSASYGGGYTGELFF
J: TRBJ2-7; size: few; length: 15; V: TRBV6-1; D: TRBD2; DNA: TGTGCCAGCAGCCTTAGCGGGACCTACTACTACGAGCAGTACTTC; CDR3: CASSLSGTYYYEQYF
J: TRBJ2-7; size: few; length: 15; V: TRBV9; D: NA; DNA: TGTGCCAGCAGCGTAGCGGCCATCCCCACCTACGAGCAGTACTTC; CDR3: CASSVAAIPTYEQYF
J: TRBJ1-1; size: NA; length: 14; V: TRBV5-6; D: NA; DNA: TGTGCCAGCAGCTTGGTACGCGGACCTTCCGGTAATCTCTTT; CDR3: CASSLVRGPSGNLF
J: TRBJ2-1; size: few; length: 13; V: TRBV28; D: TRBD1; DNA: TGTGCCAGCAGCCGGGACAGGGGAACTGAGCAGTTCTTC; CDR3: CASSRDRGTEQFF
J: TRBJ1-2; size: NA; length: 13; V: TRBV10-3; D: TRBD1; DNA: TGTGCCGCACAGGGGGCATCTGACTATGGCTACACCTTC; CDR3: CAAQGASDYGYTF